This TCR beta chain was observed in a study of T cells in Graves' hyperthyroidism and ophthalmopathy. On the study more broadly: Upon initial diagnosis and before any treatment, peripheral blood was collected.

CDR3 size: 12 residues. V was clipped by 7 bases and J by 4 bases, with 10 bases between them. The V gene's germline CDR1 is MNHEY and CDR2 SVGEGT. This clonotype was observed many times. Patients were excluded for uncontrolled infection, other autoimmune disease, pregnancy or lactation. Amplified TCR beta CDR3 regions came from RNA transcripts. The HTBI primer set was used in a first-round RT-PCR of the TCR CDR3. TCRdb analysed the multiplex PCR reads with MiXCR anew, one entry per CDR3 protein. The profile shows some 340,000 distinct CDR3 sequences, 12% to 15% of them singletons. The chain employs TRBV6-2 or TRBV6-3 and TRBJ1-2; no firm D call. The sequenced material came from blood. The TCR comes from a woman in her forties with Graves' ophthalmopathy. The CDR3 is CASTSSVYGYTF. CDR3 DNA sequence: TGTGCCAGCACGTCTTCAGTCTATGGCTACACCTTC.